The 23 T cell receptor beta chains listed next were all sequenced from one sample in a study of T cell changes during pregnancy in multiple sclerosis. Assay used: immunoSEQ multiplex PCR; TCRdb lists only in-frame clones, some missing. Of 55,000 to 85,000 clones detected, roughly 90% appear once; the ten largest clones hold less than 2%. The specimen comprised peripheral blood, sampled in the second trimester of pregnancy. All receptors derive from a female donor with multiple sclerosis, enrolled in a pregnancy study.

This chain uses TRBV4-1 with TRBJ2-2; TRBD1 is a possible D gene (6 bases). The CDR3 contains 15 residues. Germline V lookup: CDR1 MGHRA, CDR2 YSYEKL. The ends were cut back, 4 bases at V and 6 bases at J, with 15 bases in the middle. As DNA, the CDR3 is TGCGCCAGCAGCCTTGGACAGCAGCAAGCCGGGGAGCTGTTTTTT. Encoded protein: CASSLGQQQAGELFF.

This chain links TRBV12-5 with TRBJ1-2; D ambiguous. Per germline, CDR1 LGHNT and CDR2 FRNRAP. The CDR3 consists of 16 residues. Trimming removed 4 bases at V and 0 bases at J, with 15 bases between. The CDR3 DNA is TGTGCTAGTGGTTATACAAGACTGGGAGCTAACTATGGCTACACCTTC. Translating gives CASGYTRLGANYGYTF.

V is TRBV5-1 and J is TRBJ2-1; tentatively, D is TRBD2 (5 bases). From germline, CDR1 is SGHRS and CDR2 YFSETQ. This CDR3 spans 16 amino acids. Deletions cut 0 bases from V and 0 bases from J, with 10 bases between. The CDR3 reads CASSLVGESSYNEQFF. The CDR3 DNA is TGCGCCAGCAGCTTGGTTGGGGAGAGCTCCTACAATGAGCAGTTCTTC.

The chain links TRBV6-4 to TRBJ2-3, with 7 bases matching TRBD1. Losses at the gene ends were 3 bases for V and 2 bases for J; bases not matched to a gene: 2. CDR3 length equals 14 residues. Germline CDR1 is MRHNA and CDR2 is SNTAGT. CDR3 coding DNA: TGTGCCAGCAGTGAAGGGGGCCCCACAGATACGCAGTATTTT. It is translated as CASSEGGPTDTQYF.

The rearrangement joins TRBV5-1 to TRBJ1-1; perhaps TRBD1 as D (5 bases). Germline V lookup: CDR1 SGHRS, CDR2 YFSETQ. This CDR3 has 16 residues. V lost 2 bases to trimming and J lost 0 bases, with 14 bases between them. The chain's CDR3 is CASSFGTGRMNTEAFF. CDR3 nucleotides: TGCGCCAGCAGCTTTGGAACAGGCCGGATGAACACTGAAGCTTTCTTT.

The chain carries TRBV18 and TRBJ2-1, with D tentatively TRBD1 (6 bases). V lost 2 bases and J 6 bases, leaving 8 bases between the germline ends. Germline V gene data show CDR1 as KGHSH and CDR2 as LQKENI. This CDR3 has 13 residues. The CDR3 bases are TGTGCCAGCTCACCAGACAGGAGCAATGAGCAGTTCTTC. Protein product: CASSPDRSNEQFF.

This chain joins TRBV18 and TRBJ1-3; D ambiguous. The CDR3 extends over 15 amino acids. V was trimmed by 0 bases and J by 0 bases, leaving 6 bases between them. Germline V gives CDR1 KGHSH, CDR2 LQKENI. The CDR3 spells CASSPPYSSGNTIYF. CDR3 coding DNA: TGTGCCAGCTCACCACCGTACAGCTCTGGAAACACCATATATTTT.

The J gene is TRBJ1-1, the V gene TRBV30; no definite D call. V lost 0 bases and J 7 bases, leaving 24 bases between the germline ends. The CDR3 runs to 17 residues. Per germline, CDR1 GTSNPN and CDR2 SVGIG (reference sequence). The CDR3 reads CAWSVPWAEEGIGEAFF. The CDR3 DNA sequence: TGTGCCTGGAGTGTACCTTGGGCCGAGGAGGGTATAGGTGAAGCTTTCTTT.

The genes are TRBV27 and TRBJ2-3; 7 bases match TRBD1. V shed 4 bases, J shed 4 bases, and the junction held 8 bases outside the gene matches. The CDR3 spans 15 residues. Germline CDR1 MNHEY, CDR2 SMNVEV (reference sequence). The CDR3 reads CASSSRGQLADTQYF. The CDR3 DNA is TGTGCCAGCAGTTCAAGGGGACAGCTGGCAGATACGCAGTATTTT.

This clone was found a few times. One junction end disagrees with the germline gene, perhaps due to a read error. J is TRBJ1-2 and V is TRBV2, with 9 bases lining up with TRBD1. CDR3 length equals 12 residues. CDR1 is SNHLY and CDR2 is FYNNEI in the germline V gene. CDR3 residues: CASRTQRDRDAF. The CDR3 DNA is TGTGCCAGCAGAACTCAACGGGACAGGGACGCCTTC. The complete variable domain, with remaining parts taken from reference TRBV2 and TRBJ1-2, reads EPEVTQTPSHQVTQMGQEVILRCVPISNHLYFYWYRQILGQKVEFLVSFYNNEISEKSEIFDDQFSVERPDGSNFTLKIRSTKLEDSAMYFCASRTQRDRDAFGSGTRLTVV.

The chain has TRBV5-6 and TRBJ1-2; 8 bases are shared with TRBD1. The CDR3 is 14 amino acids. V was clipped by 5 bases and J by 4 bases; unmatched bases: 7. From germline, CDR1 is SGHDT and CDR2 YYEEEE. The CDR3 is CASRMQGALYGYTF. The CDR3 bases are TGTGCCAGCAGGATGCAGGGGGCTCTCTATGGCTACACCTTC. Variable domain in full (rest from reference TRBV5-6 and TRBJ1-2): DAGVTQSPTHLIKTRGQQVTLRCSPKSGHDTVSWYQQALGQGPQFIFQYYEEEERQRGNFPDRFSGHQFPNYSSELNVNALLLGDSALYLCASRMQGALYGYTFGSGTRLTVV.

The chain carries TRBV11-2 and TRBJ2-1; 7 bases fit TRBD2. The CDR3 is 14 amino acids. Germline V lookup: CDR1 SGHAT, CDR2 FQNNGV. With 6 bases clipped from V and 1 base from J, the junction kept 3 bases outside the gene matches. The CDR3 nucleotides are TGTGCCAGCAGGCAGGGAGGGTCCTACAATGAGCAGTTCTTC. This gives the protein CASRQGGSYNEQFF.

This chain connects TRBV7-8 to TRBJ2-7; maybe TRBD2 (6 bases). CDR1 is SGHVS, CDR2 FQNEAQ, per germline. The ends were cut back, 0 bases at V and 1 base at J, with 10 bases in the middle. CDR3 length equals 15 residues. The CDR3 DNA sequence: TGTGCCAGCAGCTTAGCGGAGGGCGGATCCTACGAGCAGTACTTC. This gives the protein CASSLAEGGSYEQYF.

This sequence joins TRBV10-2 and TRBJ1-1; D is undetermined. This CDR3 has 15 amino acids. Trimming took off 3 bases at V and 2 bases at J, with 13 bases between the two ends. CDR1 and CDR2 from the germline V gene are WSHSY and SAAADI. The CDR3 bases are TGCGCCAGCAGTGAAAGGGAGGCGATAAACACTGAAGCTTTCTTT. It yields the protein CASSEREAINTEAFF.

The V call is TRBV5-1, the J call TRBJ1-1, with 7 bases that match TRBD1. This CDR3 is built from 16 residues. Germline V CDR1 and CDR2: SGHRS, YFSETQ. Losses at the gene ends were 0 bases for V and 1 base for J; bases not matched to a gene: 6. For the CDR3, the DNA is TGCGCCAGCAGCTTGGGTCAAGGGGGCGCGAACACTGAAGCTTTCTTT. Translating it yields CASSLGQGGANTEAFF.

The rearrangement links TRBV18 to TRBJ1-1, with D perhaps matching TRBD1 (5 bases). The CDR3 length is 13 residues. V shed 4 bases and J shed 1 base, with 7 bases lying between them. Germline V gives CDR1 KGHSH, CDR2 LQKENI. The CDR3 is CASSLDRNTEAFF. The CDR3 DNA is TGTGCCAGCTCACTAGACAGGAACACTGAAGCTTTCTTT.

This chain links TRBV6-5 with TRBJ2-5; 10 nucleotides agree with TRBD2. CDR3 size: 14 residues. Losses at the gene ends were 6 bases for V and 2 bases for J; bases not matched to a gene: 3. CDR1 and CDR2 from the germline V gene are MNHEY and SVGAGI. CDR3 protein: CASSWTSGQETQYF. The CDR3 coding sequence is TGTGCCAGCAGCTGGACTAGCGGTCAAGAGACCCAGTACTTC.

The rearrangement uses TRBV11-2 and TRBJ1-2, with D perhaps matching TRBD1 (6 bases). CDR1 and CDR2 (germline): SGHAT, FQNNGV. This CDR3 comprises 14 residues. V was clipped by 4 bases and J by 4 bases, with 13 bases between them. CDR3 sequence (DNA): TGTGCCAGCAGCTCCTTACAGGGTTTCTATGGCTACACCTTC. Translated: CASSSLQGFYGYTF.

This rearrangement joins TRBV4-2 to TRBJ1-6; no firm D call. This CDR3 has 16 residues. The V gene's germline CDR1 is LGHNA and CDR2 YNFKEQ. With 0 bases removed from V and 0 bases from J, the gap between germline ends came to 6 bases. CDR3: CASSQESSSYNSPLHF. In DNA form, the CDR3 reads TGTGCCAGCAGCCAAGAATCCAGCTCCTATAATTCACCCCTCCACTTT.

V gene TRBV19 combines with J gene TRBJ1-5; D gene uncertain. CDR3 length: 15 amino acids. CDR1 and CDR2 (germline): LNHDA, SQIVND (reference sequence). V lost 8 bases to trimming and J lost 0 bases, with 14 bases between them. In DNA, the CDR3 is TGTGCCAGTTGCGGGGAGGCCTATAGCAATCAGCCCCAGCATTTT. Protein product: CASCGEAYSNQPQHF.

This clone appeared once. The chain has TRBV20-1 and TRBJ2-7, with D possibly TRBD1 on 5 matching bases. The CDR3 sequence is 11 residues long. Germline V gene lookup returns CDR1 DFQATT and CDR2 SNEGSKA (reference sequence). V dropped 3 bases and J dropped 3 bases, with 6 bases sitting between them. Here the CDR3 DNA reads TGCAGTGCTAGCACAGGCTACGAGCAGTACTTC. Protein: CSASTGYEQYF.

J is TRBJ2-7 and V is TRBV7-2, with TRBD1 matching 7 bases. V lost 2 bases and J lost 4; bases outside the gene matches: 14. Germline assignment: CDR1 SGHTA and CDR2 FQGNSA. This CDR3 comprises 17 residues. The chain's CDR3 is CASSLSRLDRTSYEQYF. DNA of the CDR3: TGTGCCAGCAGCTTATCTAGGTTGGACAGGACGAGTTACGAGCAGTACTTC.

This chain links TRBV7-9 with TRBJ2-7; 10 bases line up with TRBD1. The CDR3 has 15 amino acids. The V segment lost 4 bases and the J segment 8 bases; nucleotides outside the gene matches: 11. Germline V gene sequence: CDR1 SEHNR, CDR2 FQNEAQ (reference sequence). CDR3 sequence: CASSSPGTGATKQYF. The CDR3 coding sequence is TGTGCCAGCAGCTCCCCCGGGACAGGGGCTACGAAGCAGTACTTC.